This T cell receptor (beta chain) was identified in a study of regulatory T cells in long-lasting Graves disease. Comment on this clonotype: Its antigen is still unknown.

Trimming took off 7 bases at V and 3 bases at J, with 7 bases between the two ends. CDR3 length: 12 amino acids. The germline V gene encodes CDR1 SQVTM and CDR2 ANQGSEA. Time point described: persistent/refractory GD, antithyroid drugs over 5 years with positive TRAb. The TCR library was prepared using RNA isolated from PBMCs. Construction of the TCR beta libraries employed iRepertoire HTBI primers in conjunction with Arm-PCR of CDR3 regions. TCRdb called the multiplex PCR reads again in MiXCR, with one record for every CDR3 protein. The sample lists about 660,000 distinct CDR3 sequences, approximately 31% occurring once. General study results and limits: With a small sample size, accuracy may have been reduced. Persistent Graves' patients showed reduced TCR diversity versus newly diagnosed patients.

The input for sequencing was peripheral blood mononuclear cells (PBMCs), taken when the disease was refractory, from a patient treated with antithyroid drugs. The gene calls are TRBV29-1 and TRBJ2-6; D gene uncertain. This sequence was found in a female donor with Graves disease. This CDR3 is CSASVGANVLTF. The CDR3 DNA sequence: TGCAGCGCGAGTGTTGGGGCCAACGTCCTGACTTTC.